The source of this T cell receptor beta chain is a study of cytomegalovirus exposure and HLA in healthy donors. Germline CDR1 SEHNR, CDR2 FQNEAQ (reference sequence). The CDR3 is 15 residues long. Both 60 Vbeta primers and 13 Jbeta primers went into the PCR. The protocol was immunoSEQ multiplex PCR, while the TCRdb copy is restricted to in-frame clones and leaves out a portion. The table includes roughly 120,000 clones, roughly three quarters detected once. This clone was seen just once. Its antigen is not known. Regarding the study as a whole: Common viral pathogens were later found to be apparently linked to several of the most significant clusters. Usually a TCR sequence was rare, but some public TCRs were found in many donors.

The material sequenced was PBMCs. This clonotype was sampled from a man over 45 in good health and CMV-seropositive. The chain employs TRBV7-9 and TRBJ2-5; 14 nucleotides match TRBD2. The J call could be wrong; TRBJ2-7 is a better fit for the DNA end. Written as DNA, the CDR3 is TGTGCCAGCAGCTTGGGACTAGCGGGGGCCTACGAGCAGTACTTC. Translating it yields CASSLGLAGAYEQYF.